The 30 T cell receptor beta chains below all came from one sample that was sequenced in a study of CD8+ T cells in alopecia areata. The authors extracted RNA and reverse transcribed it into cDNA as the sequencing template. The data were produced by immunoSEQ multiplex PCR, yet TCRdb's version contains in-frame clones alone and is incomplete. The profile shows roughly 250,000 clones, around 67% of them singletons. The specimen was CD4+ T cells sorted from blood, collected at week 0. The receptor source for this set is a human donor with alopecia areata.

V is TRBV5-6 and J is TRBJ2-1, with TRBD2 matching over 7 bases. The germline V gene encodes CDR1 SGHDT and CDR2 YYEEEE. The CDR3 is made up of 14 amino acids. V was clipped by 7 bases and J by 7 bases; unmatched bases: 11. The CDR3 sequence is CASRWEGPGNEQFF. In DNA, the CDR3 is TGTGCCAGCCGCTGGGAGGGCCCGGGGAATGAGCAGTTCTTC.

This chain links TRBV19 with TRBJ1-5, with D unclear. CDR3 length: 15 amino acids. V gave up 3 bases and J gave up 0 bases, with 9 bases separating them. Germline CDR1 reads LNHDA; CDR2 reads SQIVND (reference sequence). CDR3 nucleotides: TGTGCCAGTAGTATCCTGCCAGGTAGCAATCAGCCCCAGCATTTT. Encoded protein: CASSILPGSNQPQHF.

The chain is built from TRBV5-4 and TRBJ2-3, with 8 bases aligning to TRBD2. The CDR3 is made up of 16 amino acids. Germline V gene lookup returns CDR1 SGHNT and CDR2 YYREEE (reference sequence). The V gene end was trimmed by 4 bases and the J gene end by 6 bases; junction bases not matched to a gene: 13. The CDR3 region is CASSPRLNSGEDTQYF. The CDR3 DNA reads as TGTGCCAGCAGCCCTCGACTAAATAGCGGGGAGGATACGCAGTATTTT.

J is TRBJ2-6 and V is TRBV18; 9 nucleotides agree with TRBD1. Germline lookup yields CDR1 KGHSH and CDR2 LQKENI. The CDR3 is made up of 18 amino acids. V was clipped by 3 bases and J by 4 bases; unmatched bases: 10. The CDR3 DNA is TGTGCCAGCTCACCCCCGGGACAGGGATCCTCCGGGGCCAACGTCCTGACTTTC. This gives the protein CASSPPGQGSSGANVLTF.

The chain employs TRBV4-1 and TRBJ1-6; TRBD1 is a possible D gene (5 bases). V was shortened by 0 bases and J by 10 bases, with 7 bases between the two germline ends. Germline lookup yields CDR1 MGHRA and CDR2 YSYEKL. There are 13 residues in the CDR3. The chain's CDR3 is CASSQDWGSPLHF. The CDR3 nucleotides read TGCGCCAGCAGCCAAGATTGGGGGTCACCCCTCCACTTT.

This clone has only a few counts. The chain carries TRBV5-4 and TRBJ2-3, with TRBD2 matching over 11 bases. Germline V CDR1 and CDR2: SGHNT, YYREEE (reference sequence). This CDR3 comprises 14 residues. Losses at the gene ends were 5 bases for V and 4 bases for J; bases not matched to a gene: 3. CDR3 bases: TGTGCCAGCAGGCGGACTAGCGGGCCAGATACGCAGTATTTT. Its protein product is CASRRTSGPDTQYF.

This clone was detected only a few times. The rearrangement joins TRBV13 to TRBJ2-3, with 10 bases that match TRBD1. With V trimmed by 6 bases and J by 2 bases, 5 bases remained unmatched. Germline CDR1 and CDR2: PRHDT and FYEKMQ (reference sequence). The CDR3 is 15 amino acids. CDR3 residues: CASSMGQGTTDTQYF. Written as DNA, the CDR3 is TGTGCCAGCAGTATGGGACAGGGGACCACAGATACGCAGTATTTT.

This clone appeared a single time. The CDR3 loop reads CASSYLVNSPLHF. In nucleotides, the CDR3 is TGTGCCAGCAGTTACTTAGTAAATTCACCCCTCCACTTT. The V gene is TRBV6-5, the J gene TRBJ1-6, with D unclear. Trimming left V 1 base short and J 7 bases short, with 5 bases between. This CDR3 is 13 amino acids long. From germline, CDR1 is MNHEY and CDR2 SVGAGI.

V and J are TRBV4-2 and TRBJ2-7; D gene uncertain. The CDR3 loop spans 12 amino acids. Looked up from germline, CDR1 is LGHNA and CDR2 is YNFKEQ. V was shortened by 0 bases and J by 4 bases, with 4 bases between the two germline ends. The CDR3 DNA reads TGTGCCAGCAGCCAAGAAGGTTACGAGCAGTACTTC. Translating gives CASSQEGYEQYF.

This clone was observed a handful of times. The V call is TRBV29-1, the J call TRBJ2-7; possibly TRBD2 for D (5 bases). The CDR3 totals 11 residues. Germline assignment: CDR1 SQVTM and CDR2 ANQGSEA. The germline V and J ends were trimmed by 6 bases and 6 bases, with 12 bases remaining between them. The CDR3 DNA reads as TGCAGCGTCCACGGACTGGGCGAGCAGTACTTC. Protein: CSVHGLGEQYF.

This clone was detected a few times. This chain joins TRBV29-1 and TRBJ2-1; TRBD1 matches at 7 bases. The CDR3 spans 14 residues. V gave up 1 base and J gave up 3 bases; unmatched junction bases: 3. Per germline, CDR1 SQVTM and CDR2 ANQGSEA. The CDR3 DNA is TGCAGCGTTGAAGGGGGGACAGACTACAATGAGCAGTTCTTC. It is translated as CSVEGGTDYNEQFF.

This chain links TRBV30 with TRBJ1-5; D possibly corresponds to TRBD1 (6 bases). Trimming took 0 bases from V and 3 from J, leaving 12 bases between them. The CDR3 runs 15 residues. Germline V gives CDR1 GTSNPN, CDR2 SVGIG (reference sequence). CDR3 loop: CAWSVPGAVNQPQHF. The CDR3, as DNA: TGTGCCTGGAGTGTGCCGGGGGCGGTCAATCAGCCCCAGCATTTT.

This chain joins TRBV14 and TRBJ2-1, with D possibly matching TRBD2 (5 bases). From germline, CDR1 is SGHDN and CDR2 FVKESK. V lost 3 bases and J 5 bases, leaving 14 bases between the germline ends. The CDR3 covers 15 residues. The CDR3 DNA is TGTGCCAGCAGCCATCGGGCTAGCTGGAACAATGAGCAGTTCTTC. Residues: CASSHRASWNNEQFF.

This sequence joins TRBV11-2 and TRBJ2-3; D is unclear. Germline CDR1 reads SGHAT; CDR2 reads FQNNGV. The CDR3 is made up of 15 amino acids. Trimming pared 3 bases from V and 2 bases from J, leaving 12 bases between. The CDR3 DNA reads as TGTGCCAGCAGCTTTAATTCCAGGTACACAGATACGCAGTATTTT. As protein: CASSFNSRYTDTQYF.

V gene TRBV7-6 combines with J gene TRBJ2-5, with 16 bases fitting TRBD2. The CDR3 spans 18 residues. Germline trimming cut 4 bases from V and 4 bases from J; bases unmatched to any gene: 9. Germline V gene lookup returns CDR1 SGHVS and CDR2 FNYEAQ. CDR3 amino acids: CASSYGTSGGALSETQYF. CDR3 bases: TGTGCCAGCAGCTACGGGACTAGCGGGGGGGCCTTGTCAGAGACCCAGTACTTC.

CDR3 sequence: CASSFGQINQPQHF. Written as DNA, the CDR3 is TGTGCCAGCAGCTTTGGACAGATCAATCAGCCCCAGCATTTT. This chain joins TRBV5-6 and TRBJ1-5; D is perhaps TRBD1 (6 bases). CDR1 and CDR2 from the germline V gene are SGHDT and YYEEEE. The CDR3 length is 14 residues. Trimming took off 2 bases at V and 3 bases at J, with 9 bases between the two ends.

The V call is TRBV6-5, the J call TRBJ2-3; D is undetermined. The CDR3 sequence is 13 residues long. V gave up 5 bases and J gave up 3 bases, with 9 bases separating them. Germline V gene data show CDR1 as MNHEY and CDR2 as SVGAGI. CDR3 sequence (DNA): TGTGCCAGCAGTACGTCAGAGACAGATACGCAGTATTTT. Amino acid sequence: CASSTSETDTQYF.

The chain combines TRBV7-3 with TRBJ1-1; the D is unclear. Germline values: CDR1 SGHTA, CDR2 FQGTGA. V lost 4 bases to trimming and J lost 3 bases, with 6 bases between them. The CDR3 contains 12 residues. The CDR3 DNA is TGTGCCAGCAGCTCCAGCGACACTGAAGCTTTCTTT. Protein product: CASSSSDTEAFF.

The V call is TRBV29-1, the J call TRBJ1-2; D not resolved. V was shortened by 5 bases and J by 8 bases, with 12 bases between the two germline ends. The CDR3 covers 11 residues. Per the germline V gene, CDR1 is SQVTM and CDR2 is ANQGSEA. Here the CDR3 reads CSVQGLGGYTF. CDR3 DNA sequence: TGCAGCGTTCAAGGGCTGGGCGGCTACACCTTC. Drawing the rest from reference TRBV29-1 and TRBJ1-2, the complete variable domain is SAVISQKPSRDICQRGTSLTIQCQVDSQVTMMFWYRQQPGQSLTLIATANQGSEATYESGFVIDKFPISRPNLTFSTLTVSNMSPEDSSIYLCSVQGLGGYTFGSGTRLTVV.

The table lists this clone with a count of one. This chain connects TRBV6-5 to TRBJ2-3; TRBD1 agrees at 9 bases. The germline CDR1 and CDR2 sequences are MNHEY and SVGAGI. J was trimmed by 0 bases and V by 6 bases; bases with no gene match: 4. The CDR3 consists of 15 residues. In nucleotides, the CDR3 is TGTGCCAGCAGACAACAGGGGGCTAGCACAGATACGCAGTATTTT. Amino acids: CASRQQGASTDTQYF.

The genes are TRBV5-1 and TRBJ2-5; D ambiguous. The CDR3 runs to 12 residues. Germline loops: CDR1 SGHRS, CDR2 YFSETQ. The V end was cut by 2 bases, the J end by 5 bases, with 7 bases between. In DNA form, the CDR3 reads TGCGCCAGCAGCTTTGCTGGGGAGACCCAGTACTTC. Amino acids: CASSFAGETQYF.

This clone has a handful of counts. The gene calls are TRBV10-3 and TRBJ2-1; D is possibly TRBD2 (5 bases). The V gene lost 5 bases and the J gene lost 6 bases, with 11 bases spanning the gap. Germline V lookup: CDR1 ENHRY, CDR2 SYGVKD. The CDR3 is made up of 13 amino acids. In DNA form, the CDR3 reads TGTGCCATCAGTATCGGGGAGCTCAATGAGCAGTTCTTC. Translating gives CAISIGELNEQFF.

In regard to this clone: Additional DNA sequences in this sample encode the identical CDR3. The CDR3 is CSVGTGDQPQHF. The CDR3 nucleotides are TGCAGCGTGGGGACGGGGGATCAGCCCCAGCATTTT. The V and J genes are TRBV29-1 and TRBJ1-5; D may be TRBD1 (5 bases). V lost 6 bases, J lost 5 bases, and 11 bases lay in between. This CDR3 contains 12 residues. Germline V gene lookup returns CDR1 SQVTM and CDR2 ANQGSEA.

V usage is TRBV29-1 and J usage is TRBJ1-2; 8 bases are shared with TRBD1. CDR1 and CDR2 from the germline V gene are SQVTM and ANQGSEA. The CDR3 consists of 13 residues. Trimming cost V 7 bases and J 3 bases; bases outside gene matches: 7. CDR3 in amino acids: CSARTGTHYGYTF. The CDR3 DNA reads TGCAGCGCTAGGACAGGGACTCACTATGGCTACACCTTC. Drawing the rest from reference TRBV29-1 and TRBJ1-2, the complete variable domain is SAVISQKPSRDICQRGTSLTIQCQVDSQVTMMFWYRQQPGQSLTLIATANQGSEATYESGFVIDKFPISRPNLTFSTLTVSNMSPEDSSIYLCSARTGTHYGYTFGSGTRLTVV.

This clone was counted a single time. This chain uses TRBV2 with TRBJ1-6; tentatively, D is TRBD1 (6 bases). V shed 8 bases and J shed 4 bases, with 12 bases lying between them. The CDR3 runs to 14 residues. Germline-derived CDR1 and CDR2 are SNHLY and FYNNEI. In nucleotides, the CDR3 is TGTGCCAGCCACAGGGAAGGGTATAATTCACCCCTCCACTTT. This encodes CASHREGYNSPLHF.

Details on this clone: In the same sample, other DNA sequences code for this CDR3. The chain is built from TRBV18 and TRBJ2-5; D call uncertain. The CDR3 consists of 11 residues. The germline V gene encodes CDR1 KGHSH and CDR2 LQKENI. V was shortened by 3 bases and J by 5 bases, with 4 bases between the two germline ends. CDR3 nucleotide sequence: TGTGCCAGCTCACCTAGGGAGACCCAGTACTTC. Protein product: CASSPRETQYF.

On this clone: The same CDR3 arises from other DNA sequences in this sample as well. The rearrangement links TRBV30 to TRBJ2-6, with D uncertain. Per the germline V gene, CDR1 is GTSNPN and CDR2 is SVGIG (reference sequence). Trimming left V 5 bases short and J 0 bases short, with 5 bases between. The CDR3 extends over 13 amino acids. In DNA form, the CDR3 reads TGTGCCTGGGATTCCTCTGGGGCCAACGTCCTGACTTTC. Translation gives CAWDSSGANVLTF. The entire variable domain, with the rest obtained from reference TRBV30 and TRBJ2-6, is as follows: SQTIHQWPATLVQPVGSPLSLECTVEGTSNPNLYWYRQAAGRGLQLLFYSVGIGQISSEVPQNLSASRPQDRQFILSSKKLLLSDSGFYLCAWDSSGANVLTFGAGSRLTVL.

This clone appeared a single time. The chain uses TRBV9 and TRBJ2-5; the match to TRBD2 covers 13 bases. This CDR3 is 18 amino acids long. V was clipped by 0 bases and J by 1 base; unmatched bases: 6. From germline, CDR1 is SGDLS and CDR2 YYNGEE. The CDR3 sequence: CASSVGLAGGRGQETQYF. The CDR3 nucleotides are TGTGCCAGCAGCGTAGGACTAGCGGGGGGCCGTGGCCAAGAGACCCAGTACTTC.

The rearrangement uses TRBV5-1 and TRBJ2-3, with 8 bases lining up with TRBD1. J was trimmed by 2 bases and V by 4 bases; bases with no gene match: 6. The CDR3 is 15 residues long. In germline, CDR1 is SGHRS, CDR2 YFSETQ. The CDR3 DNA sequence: TGCGCCAGCAGCCCCAGACAGGGGAACACAGATACGCAGTATTTT. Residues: CASSPRQGNTDTQYF.

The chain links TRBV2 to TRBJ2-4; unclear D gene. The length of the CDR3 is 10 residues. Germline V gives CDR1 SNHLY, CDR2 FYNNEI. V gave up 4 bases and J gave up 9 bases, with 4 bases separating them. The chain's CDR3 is CASSGGIQYF. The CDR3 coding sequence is TGTGCCAGCAGTGGGGGCATTCAGTACTTC.